This is a list of T cell receptor beta chains from one sample in a study of blood T cell repertoires in COVID-19. The protocol was immunoSEQ multiplex PCR, while the TCRdb copy is restricted to in-frame clones and leaves out a portion. Of some 350,000 clones in the sample, more than 75% were seen once. Sequenced material: peripheral blood. These receptors were taken from a human donor in a cohort sampled during active COVID-19. Both conserved end residues are part of each CDR3. A D gene is named only where the DNA matches it firmly. Only part of the rows carry a size: once, few, many, or a class if the clone is expanded.

DNA: TGTGCCACCCGCCGGCAGGATGACTACGAGCAGTACTTC
CDR3: CATRRQDDYEQYF
J: TRBJ2-7
V: TRBV10-3
length: 13
D: -
size: -

DNA: TGTGCCAGTAGACAGGGGAGGAGTGGCTACACCTTC
CDR3: CASRQGRSGYTF
J: TRBJ1-2
V: TRBV2
length: 12
D: TRBD1
size: -

DNA: TGTGCCAGCAGCCAAGCCGGGGGTGAGGACACTGAAGCTTTCTTT
CDR3: CASSQAGGEDTEAFF
J: TRBJ1-1
V: TRBV4-2
length: 15
D: -
size: many

DNA: TGTGCCAGCAGCTCCCCGGGTTATACGCAGTATTTT
CDR3: CASSSPGYTQYF
J: TRBJ2-3
V: TRBV5-6
length: 12
D: -
size: -

DNA: TGTGCCAGTCAGGGCGGCGGGGGGGCAACAGATACGCAGTATTTT
CDR3: CASQGGGGATDTQYF
J: TRBJ2-3
V: TRBV2
length: 15
D: TRBD2
size: -

DNA: TGTGCCATCAGTTCGGACAGGGCCTCTGAAAAACTGTTTTTT
CDR3: CAISSDRASEKLFF
J: TRBJ1-4
V: TRBV10-3
length: 14
D: TRBD1
size: -

DNA: TGTGCCAGTAGTGGGGGGGGACAACCATACTACAATGAGCAGTTCTTC
CDR3: CASSGGGQPYYNEQFF
J: TRBJ2-1
V: TRBV19
length: 16
D: -
size: -

DNA: TGTGCCAGCAGTGACCAGACTCGCAATGAGCAGTTCTTC
CDR3: CASSDQTRNEQFF
J: TRBJ2-1
V: TRBV6-4
length: 13
D: -
size: -

DNA: TGCGCCAGCAGTCTCGGGACAGGGCAGGGAGAGACCCAGTACTTC
CDR3: CASSLGTGQGETQYF
J: TRBJ2-5
V: TRBV5-1
length: 15
D: TRBD1
size: -

DNA: TGTGCCAGCTCACCCCGGGGAGGGGGGTACAATGAGCAGTTCTTC
CDR3: CASSPRGGGYNEQFF
J: TRBJ2-1
V: TRBV18
length: 15
D: -
size: -

DNA: TGTGCCAGCAGCATCTCCGGGTCCTATGGCTACACCTTC
CDR3: CASSISGSYGYTF
J: TRBJ1-2
V: TRBV14
length: 13
D: -
size: few

DNA: TGTGCCAGCAGCTTGGGACAGGGGATAAATGAGCAGTTCTTC
CDR3: CASSLGQGINEQFF
J: TRBJ2-1
V: TRBV7-9
length: 14
D: TRBD1
size: -

DNA: TGTGCCAGTAGTGGTGTCCGGGACAGCCTATACAATGAGCAGTTCTTC
CDR3: CASSGVRDSLYNEQFF
J: TRBJ2-1
V: TRBV19
length: 16
D: TRBD1
size: few

DNA: TGTGCCAGCAGCGAAGGTCGGCTTGGCGGGACTAAGAGAGGTGGCTACACCTTC
CDR3: CASSEGRLGGTKRGGYTF
J: TRBJ1-2
V: TRBV2
length: 18
D: -
size: -

DNA: TGTGCCAGCAGCTTAGGCGGGGGGAACACAGATACGCAGTATTTT
CDR3: CASSLGGGNTDTQYF
J: TRBJ2-3
V: TRBV11-2
length: 15
D: TRBD2
size: -

DNA: TGTGCCAGCACTCGGACTAGCGATTCCACAGATACGCAGTATTTT
CDR3: CASTRTSDSTDTQYF
J: TRBJ2-3
V: TRBV2
length: 15
D: TRBD2
size: once

DNA: TGTGCCAGCAGTGAGTCTAGCGGGGGGCCAGATACGCAGTATTTT
CDR3: CASSESSGGPDTQYF
J: TRBJ2-3
V: TRBV6-1
length: 15
D: TRBD2
size: -

DNA: TGTGCCAGCAGCCAAGAGCAGGGGAAATTGGCAGATACGCAGTATTTT
CDR3: CASSQEQGKLADTQYF
J: TRBJ2-3
V: TRBV3-1/TRBV3-2
length: 16
D: -
size: -

DNA: TGTGCCAGCAGCCAACAAGGCCAGGTAGATACGCAGTATTTT
CDR3: CASSQQGQVDTQYF
J: TRBJ2-3
V: TRBV3-1/TRBV3-2
length: 14
D: -
size: -

DNA: TGTGCCAGCAGCCCCTCATGGGGACAGTTGAGTTCACCCCTCCACTTT
CDR3: CASSPSWGQLSSPLHF
J: TRBJ1-6
V: TRBV27
length: 16
D: TRBD1
size: -

DNA: TGTGCCAGTAGTCCTCCGCCAAGGACAGGGGGAGTTGAAAAACTGTTTTTT
CDR3: CASSPPPRTGGVEKLFF
J: TRBJ1-4
V: TRBV19
length: 17
D: TRBD1
size: -

DNA: TGCGCCAGCAGCTTGGACCCGGGAGTCCTGAACACTGAAGCTTTCTTT
CDR3: CASSLDPGVLNTEAFF
J: TRBJ1-1
V: TRBV5-1
length: 16
D: -
size: -

DNA: TGTGCCAGCAGCTTAGCCAAAACTAGTCCCGGGGAGCTGTTTTTT
CDR3: CASSLAKTSPGELFF
J: TRBJ2-2
V: TRBV7-6
length: 15
D: -
size: -

DNA: TGTGCCAGCAGCTCCCGGGACACTCATAGCAATCAGCCCCAGCATTTT
CDR3: CASSSRDTHSNQPQHF
J: TRBJ1-5
V: TRBV11-3
length: 16
D: -
size: -

DNA: TGTGCCAGCAGCCACGGTCAGGGCGACACCGGGGAGCTGTTTTTT
CDR3: CASSHGQGDTGELFF
J: TRBJ2-2
V: TRBV5-4
length: 15
D: -
size: -

DNA: TGCGCCAGCAGCCACCCCGGGACAGGTGTCCACGAGCAGTACTTC
CDR3: CASSHPGTGVHEQYF
J: TRBJ2-7
V: TRBV4-1
length: 15
D: TRBD1
size: -

DNA: TGCAGCGTGGCGGGACTAGCGGGGGCCGGGGAGCTGTTTTTT
CDR3: CSVAGLAGAGELFF
J: TRBJ2-2
V: TRBV29-1
length: 14
D: TRBD2
size: -

DNA: TGTGCCACCAGCAGAGATAGGGGGCCCTACGAGCAGTACTTC
CDR3: CATSRDRGPYEQYF
J: TRBJ2-7
V: TRBV15
length: 14
D: TRBD1
size: -

DNA: TGTGCCAGCAGCGTAGTTGGGGGCGGGGATACGCAGTATTTT
CDR3: CASSVVGGGDTQYF
J: TRBJ2-3
V: TRBV9
length: 14
D: -
size: few

DNA: TGTGCCAGTAGTCCACCCTCGGGACTAGCGGGAGGAACCGAAGGGGTCAATGAGCAGTTCTTC
CDR3: CASSPPSGLAGGTEGVNEQFF
J: TRBJ2-1
V: TRBV19
length: 21
D: TRBD2
size: -

DNA: TGTGCCAGTAGTTCCCAGGGGAAGCAGAATGAGCAGTTCTTC
CDR3: CASSSQGKQNEQFF
J: TRBJ2-1
V: TRBV19
length: 14
D: -
size: -

DNA: TGCGCCAGCAGCTTGGTTCAGGGAAGCTTGTCCGAGAACACTGAAGCTTTCTTT
CDR3: CASSLVQGSLSENTEAFF
J: TRBJ1-1
V: TRBV5-1
length: 18
D: -
size: -

DNA: TGCAGCGTTGAGACGGGCCAGGGGGCTGAAGAGACCCAGTACTTC
CDR3: CSVETGQGAEETQYF
J: TRBJ2-5
V: TRBV29-1
length: 15
D: TRBD1
size: -